What follows are 10 T cell receptor beta chains derived from one specimen sequenced in a study of CD8+ T cells in alopecia areata. It was cDNA, reverse transcribed from extracted RNA, that served as the sequencing template. Clones were sequenced by immunoSEQ multiplex PCR, and TCRdb holds only the in-frame ones, with some missing. The sample has fewer than 250,000 clones, roughly 40% seen once. This sample's treatment: oral pan-JAK inhibitor, 5-10 mg twice daily. Source: CD4+ T cells sorted from blood, taken at approximately week 36, from a patient treated with tofacitinib. The receptors here all came from a human donor with alopecia areata.

The chain has TRBV6-6 and TRBJ1-5; perhaps TRBD1 as D (6 bases). CDR1 MNHNY and CDR2 SVGAGI come from the germline V gene (reference sequence). The V gene lost 6 bases and the J gene lost 3 bases, with 15 bases spanning the gap. CDR3 length: 15 residues. The CDR3 bases are TGTGCCAGCAGCCCCAAGACAGGAATCAATCAGCCCCAGCATTTT. Its protein is CASSPKTGINQPQHF.

Comment on this clone: Other DNA variants within this sample encode the same CDR3. The gene calls are TRBV5-1 and TRBJ2-2; 7 nucleotides align to TRBD1. Germline lookup yields CDR1 SGHRS and CDR2 YFSETQ. This CDR3 contains 15 residues. V shed 1 base, J shed 4 bases, and the junction held 4 bases outside the gene matches. The CDR3 reads CASSLTGAGTGELFF. The CDR3 bases are TGCGCCAGCAGCTTGACAGGGGCCGGCACCGGGGAGCTGTTTTTT.

The sample holds a few counts of this clone. This sequence joins TRBV29-1 and TRBJ2-1; maybe TRBD2 (5 bases). The CDR3 has 12 residues. In germline, CDR1 is SQVTM, CDR2 ANQGSEA. V was shortened by 7 bases and J by 8 bases, with 15 bases between the two germline ends. The CDR3 protein is CSASPGWDEQFF. For the CDR3, the DNA is TGCAGCGCATCCCCGGGGTGGGATGAGCAGTTCTTC.

The chain has TRBV6-1 and TRBJ1-2, with 8 bases fitting TRBD1. CDR3 length equals 12 residues. Per the germline V gene, CDR1 is MNHNS and CDR2 is SASEGT. The ends lost 6 bases at V and 8 bases at J; junction bases unmatched: 5. The CDR3 reads CASSLTGAGYTF. The DNA of the CDR3 is TGTGCCAGCAGCCTGACAGGGGCGGGCTACACCTTC.

The chain joins TRBV5-1 to TRBJ2-5, with D perhaps matching TRBD1 or TRBD2 (5 bases each). V was shortened by 2 bases and J by 0 bases, with 11 bases between the two germline ends. CDR3 length equals 15 residues. From germline, CDR1 is SGHRS and CDR2 YFSETQ. CDR3 DNA: TGCGCCAGCAGCTTTACCGGGACGCACCAAGAGACCCAGTACTTC. Residues: CASSFTGTHQETQYF.

The chain has TRBV7-9 and TRBJ2-6; D ambiguous. The CDR3 has 15 residues. The germline V gene has CDR1 SEHNR and CDR2 FQNEAQ (reference sequence). The ends were cut back, 3 bases at V and 4 bases at J, with 10 bases in the middle. The CDR3: CASSLFLDGANVLTF. The CDR3, as DNA: TGTGCCAGCAGCTTGTTCTTGGACGGGGCCAACGTCCTGACTTTC. Full variable domain (missing parts from reference TRBV7-9 and TRBJ2-6): DTGVSQNPRHKITKRGQNVTFRCDPISEHNRLYWYRQTLGQGPEFLTYFQNEAQLEKSRLLSDRFSAERPKGSFSTLEIQRTEQGDSAMYLCASSLFLDGANVLTFGAGSRLTVL.

This clone was counted a few times. V is TRBV15 and J is TRBJ2-7; unclear D gene. CDR3 length: 14 residues. Germline V gene sequence: CDR1 LNHNV, CDR2 YYDKDF (reference sequence). The V gene lost 0 bases and the J gene lost 2 bases, with 8 bases spanning the gap. As DNA, the CDR3 is TGTGCCACCAGCAGAGATTGGTCTGCCTACGAGCAGTACTTC. It codes for CATSRDWSAYEQYF.

The genes are TRBV2 and TRBJ2-7; D gene uncertain. The V gene lost 5 bases and the J gene lost 2 bases, with 13 bases spanning the gap. CDR3 length: 14 residues. The V gene's germline CDR1 is SNHLY and CDR2 FYNNEI. CDR3 in DNA: TGTGCCAGCAGTTTACACGGATTCCCCTACGAGCAGTACTTC. Protein sequence: CASSLHGFPYEQYF. The full variable domain, with the rest looked up from reference TRBV2 and TRBJ2-7, is EPEVTQTPSHQVTQMGQEVILRCVPISNHLYFYWYRQILGQKVEFLVSFYNNEISEKSEIFDDQFSVERPDGSNFTLKIRSTKLEDSAMYFCASSLHGFPYEQYFGPGTRLTVT.

This clone was counted only a few times. V is TRBV30 and J is TRBJ1-2; D uncertain. V lost 3 bases and J 4 bases, leaving 12 bases between the germline ends. This CDR3 is built from 13 residues. From germline, CDR1 is GTSNPN and CDR2 SVGIG (reference sequence). As DNA, the CDR3 is TGTGCCTGGAGCCCGGCGGAACCCTATGGCTACACCTTC. Translating gives CAWSPAEPYGYTF.

The chain is built from TRBV11-2 and TRBJ1-5; possibly TRBD1 for D (6 bases). The germline V and J ends were trimmed by 6 bases and 5 bases, with 17 bases remaining between them. The CDR3 spans 15 residues. Germline V CDR1 and CDR2: SGHAT, FQNNGV. DNA of the CDR3: TGTGCCAGCAGTCCGGGAACAGGGTGGGATCAGCCCCAGCATTTT. Its protein product is CASSPGTGWDQPQHF.